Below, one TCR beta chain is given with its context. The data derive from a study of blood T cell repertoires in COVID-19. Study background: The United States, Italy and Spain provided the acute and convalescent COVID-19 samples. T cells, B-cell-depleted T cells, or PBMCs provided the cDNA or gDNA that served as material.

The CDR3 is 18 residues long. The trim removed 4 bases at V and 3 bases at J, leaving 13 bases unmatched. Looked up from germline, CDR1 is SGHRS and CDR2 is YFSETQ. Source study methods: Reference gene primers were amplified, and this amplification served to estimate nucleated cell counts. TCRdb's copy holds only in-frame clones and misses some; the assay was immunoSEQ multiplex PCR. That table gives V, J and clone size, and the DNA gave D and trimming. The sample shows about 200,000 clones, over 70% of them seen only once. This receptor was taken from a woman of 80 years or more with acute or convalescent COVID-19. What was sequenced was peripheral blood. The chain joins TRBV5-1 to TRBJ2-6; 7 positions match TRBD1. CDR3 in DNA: TGCGCCAGCAGCCCTTACGGACAGGTGGGAGATGGGGCCAACGTCCTGACTTTC. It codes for CASSPYGQVGDGANVLTF.